This T cell receptor (beta chain) was obtained from a study of blood T cell repertoires in COVID-19. In the study overall: Whether acute or convalescent, the COVID-19 samples came from the United States, Italy and Spain. Sample material is recorded as cDNA or gDNA derived from T cells, B-cell-depleted T cells, or PBMCs.

This CDR3 region has 11 residues. V was shortened by 2 bases and J by 5 bases, with 4 bases between the two germline ends. The germline CDR1 and CDR2 sequences are SGHVS and FQNEAQ. How the authors handled the data: Amplification from reference gene primers served as the basis for estimated nucleated cell counts. TCRdb keeps only in-frame clones here, not all; method: immunoSEQ multiplex PCR. V and J calls and clone size follow that table, whereas D and trimming were derived from the DNA. Here the sample spans 60,000 or so clones, 65% to 75% being singletons. The clonotype originates from an elderly woman with acute or convalescent COVID-19. Source material: peripheral blood. This chain uses TRBV7-8 with TRBJ2-7, with D unresolved. Here the CDR3 DNA reads TGTGCCAGCAGCTTATTTAACGAGCAGTACTTC. Its translation: CASSLFNEQYF.